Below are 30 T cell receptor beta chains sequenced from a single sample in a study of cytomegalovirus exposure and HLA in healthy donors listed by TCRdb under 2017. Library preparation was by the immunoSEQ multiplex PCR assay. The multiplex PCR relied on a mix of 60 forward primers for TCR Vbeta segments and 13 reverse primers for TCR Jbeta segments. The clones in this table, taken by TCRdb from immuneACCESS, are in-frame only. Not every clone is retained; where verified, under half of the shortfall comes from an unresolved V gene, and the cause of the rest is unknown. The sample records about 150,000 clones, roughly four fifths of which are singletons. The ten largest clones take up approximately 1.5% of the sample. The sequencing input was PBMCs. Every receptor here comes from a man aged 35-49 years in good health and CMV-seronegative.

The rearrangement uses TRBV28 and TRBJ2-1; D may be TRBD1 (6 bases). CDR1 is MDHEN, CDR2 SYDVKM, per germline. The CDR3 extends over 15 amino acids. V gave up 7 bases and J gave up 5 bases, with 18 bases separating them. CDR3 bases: TGTGCCAGCACCAAACGACAGGCCCGAGACAATGAGCAGTTCTTC. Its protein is CASTKRQARDNEQFF.

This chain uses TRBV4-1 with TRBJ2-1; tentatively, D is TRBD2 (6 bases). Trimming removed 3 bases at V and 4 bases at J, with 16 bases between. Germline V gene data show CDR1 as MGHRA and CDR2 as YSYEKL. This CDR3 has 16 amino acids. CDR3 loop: CASSHYGGRRYNEQFF. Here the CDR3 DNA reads TGCGCCAGCAGCCACTATGGGGGGAGACGTTACAATGAGCAGTTCTTC.

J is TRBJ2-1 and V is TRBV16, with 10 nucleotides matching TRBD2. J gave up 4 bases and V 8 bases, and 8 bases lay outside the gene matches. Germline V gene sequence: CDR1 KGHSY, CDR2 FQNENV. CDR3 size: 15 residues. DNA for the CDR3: TGTGCCAGCGGACTTACTAGCGGGATTTACAATGAGCAGTTCTTC. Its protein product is CASGLTSGIYNEQFF.

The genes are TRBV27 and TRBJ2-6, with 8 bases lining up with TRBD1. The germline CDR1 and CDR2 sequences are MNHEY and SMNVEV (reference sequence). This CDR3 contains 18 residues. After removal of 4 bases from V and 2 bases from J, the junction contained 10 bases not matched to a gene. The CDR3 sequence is CASSSLTGEFPGANVLTF. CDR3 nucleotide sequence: TGTGCCAGCAGTTCTTTGACAGGGGAATTTCCTGGGGCCAACGTCCTGACTTTC.

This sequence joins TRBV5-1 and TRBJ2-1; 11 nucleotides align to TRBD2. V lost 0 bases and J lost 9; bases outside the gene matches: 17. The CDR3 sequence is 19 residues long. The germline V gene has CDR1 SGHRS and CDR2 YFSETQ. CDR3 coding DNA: TGCGCCAGCAGCTTGGCGGGGCCTCCCTTTAGCGGGAGGGCCGGTGAGCAGTTCTTC. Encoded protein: CASSLAGPPFSGRAGEQFF.

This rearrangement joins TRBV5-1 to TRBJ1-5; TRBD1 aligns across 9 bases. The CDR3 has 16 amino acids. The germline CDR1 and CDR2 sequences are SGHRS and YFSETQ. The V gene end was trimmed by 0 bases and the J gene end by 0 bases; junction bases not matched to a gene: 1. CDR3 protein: CASSLGDRASNQPQHF. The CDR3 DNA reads TGCGCCAGCAGCTTGGGGGACAGGGCTAGCAATCAGCCCCAGCATTTT.

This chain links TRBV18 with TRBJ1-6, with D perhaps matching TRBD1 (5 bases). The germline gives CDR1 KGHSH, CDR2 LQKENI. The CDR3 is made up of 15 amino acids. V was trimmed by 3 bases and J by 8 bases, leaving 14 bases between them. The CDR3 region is CASSPGQVRHSPLHF. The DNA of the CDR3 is TGTGCCAGCTCACCTGGACAAGTAAGACATTCACCCCTCCACTTT.

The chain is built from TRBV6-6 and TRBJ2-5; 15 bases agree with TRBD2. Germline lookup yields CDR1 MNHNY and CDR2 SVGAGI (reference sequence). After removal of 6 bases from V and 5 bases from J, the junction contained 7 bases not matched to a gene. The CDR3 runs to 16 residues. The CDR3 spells CASRGTSGGRWETQYF. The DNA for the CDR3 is TGTGCCAGCAGGGGGACTAGCGGGGGGCGATGGGAGACCCAGTACTTC.

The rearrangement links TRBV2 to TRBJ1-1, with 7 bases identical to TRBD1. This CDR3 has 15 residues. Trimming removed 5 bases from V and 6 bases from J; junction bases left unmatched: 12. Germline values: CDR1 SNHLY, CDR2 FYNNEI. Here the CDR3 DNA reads TGTGCCAGCAGTTACCTCCGGGACAGTGGGGCTGAAGCTTTCTTT. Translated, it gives CASSYLRDSGAEAFF. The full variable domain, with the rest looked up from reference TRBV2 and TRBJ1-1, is EPEVTQTPSHQVTQMGQEVILRCVPISNHLYFYWYRQILGQKVEFLVSFYNNEISEKSEIFDDQFSVERPDGSNFTLKIRSTKLEDSAMYFCASSYLRDSGAEAFFGQGTRLTVV.

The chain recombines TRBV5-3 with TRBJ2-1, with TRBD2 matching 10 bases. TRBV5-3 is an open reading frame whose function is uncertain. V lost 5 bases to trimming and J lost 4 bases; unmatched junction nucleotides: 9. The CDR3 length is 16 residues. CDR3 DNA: TGTGCCAGAAGGGGGACTAGCGCATCTGATTACAATGAGCAGTTCTTC. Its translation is CARRGTSASDYNEQFF.

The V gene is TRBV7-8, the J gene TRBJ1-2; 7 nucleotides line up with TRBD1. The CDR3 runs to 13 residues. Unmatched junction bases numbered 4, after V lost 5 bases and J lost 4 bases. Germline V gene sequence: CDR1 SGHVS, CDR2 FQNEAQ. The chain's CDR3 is CASSVGQVYGYTF. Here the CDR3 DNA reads TGTGCCAGCAGCGTAGGACAGGTCTATGGCTACACCTTC.

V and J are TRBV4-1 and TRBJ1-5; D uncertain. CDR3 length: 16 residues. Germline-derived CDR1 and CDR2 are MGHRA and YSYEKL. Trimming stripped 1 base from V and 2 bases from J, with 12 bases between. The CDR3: CASSQVSSGGNQPQHF. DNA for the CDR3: TGCGCCAGCAGCCAAGTGAGCTCCGGGGGCAATCAGCCCCAGCATTTT.

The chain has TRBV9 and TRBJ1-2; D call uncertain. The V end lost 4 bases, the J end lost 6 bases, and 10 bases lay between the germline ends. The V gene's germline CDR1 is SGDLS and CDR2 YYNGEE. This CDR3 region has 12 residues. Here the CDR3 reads CASSSVGDGYTF. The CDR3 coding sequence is TGTGCCAGCAGCTCCGTCGGGGATGGCTACACCTTC.

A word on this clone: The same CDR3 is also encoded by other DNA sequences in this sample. CDR3: CASSLQRLGLAIETQYF. CDR3 in DNA: TGTGCCAGCAGCTTGCAGAGACTGGGCCTAGCAATTGAGACCCAGTACTTC. The V call is TRBV7-8, the J call TRBJ2-5, with a weak D call TRBD2 (5 bases). V was trimmed by 3 bases and J by 5 bases, leaving 22 bases between them. The CDR3 has 17 residues. In germline, CDR1 is SGHVS, CDR2 FQNEAQ.

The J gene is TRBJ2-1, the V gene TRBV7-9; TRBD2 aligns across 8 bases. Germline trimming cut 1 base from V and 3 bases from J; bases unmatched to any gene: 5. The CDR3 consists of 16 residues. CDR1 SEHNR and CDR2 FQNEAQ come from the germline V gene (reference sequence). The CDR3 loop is CASSLGLAGGYNEQFF. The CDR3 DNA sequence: TGTGCCAGCAGCTTAGGGTTGGCGGGAGGCTACAATGAGCAGTTCTTC.

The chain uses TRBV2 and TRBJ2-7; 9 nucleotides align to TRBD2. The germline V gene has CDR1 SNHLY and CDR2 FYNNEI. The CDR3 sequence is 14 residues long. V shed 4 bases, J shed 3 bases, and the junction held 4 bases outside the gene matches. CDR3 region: CASSVLAGYYEQYF. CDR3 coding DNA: TGTGCCAGCAGTGTACTAGCGGGCTACTACGAGCAGTACTTC.

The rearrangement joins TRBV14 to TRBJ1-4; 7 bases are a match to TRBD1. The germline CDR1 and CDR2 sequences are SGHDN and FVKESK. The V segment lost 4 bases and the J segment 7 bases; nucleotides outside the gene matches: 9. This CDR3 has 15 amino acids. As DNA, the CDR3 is TGTGCCAGCAGCCCCACGCTCAGGGGGACTGAAAAACTGTTTTTT. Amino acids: CASSPTLRGTEKLFF.

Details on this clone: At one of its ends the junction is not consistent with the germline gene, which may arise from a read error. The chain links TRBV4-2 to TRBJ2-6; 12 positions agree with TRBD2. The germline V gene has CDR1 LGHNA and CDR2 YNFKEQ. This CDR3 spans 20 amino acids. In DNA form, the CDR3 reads TGTGCCAGCAGCTTTAGGCCCCCTAGCGGGAGGGCCGAAGGGGCCAACGGCCTGACTTTC. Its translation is CASSFRPPSGRAEGANGLTF.

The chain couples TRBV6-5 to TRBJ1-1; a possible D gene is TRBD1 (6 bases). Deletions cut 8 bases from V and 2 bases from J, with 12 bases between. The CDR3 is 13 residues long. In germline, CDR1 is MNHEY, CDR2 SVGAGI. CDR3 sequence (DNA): TGTGCCAGCGTTCGGACAGACAACACTGAAGCTTTCTTT. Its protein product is CASVRTDNTEAFF.

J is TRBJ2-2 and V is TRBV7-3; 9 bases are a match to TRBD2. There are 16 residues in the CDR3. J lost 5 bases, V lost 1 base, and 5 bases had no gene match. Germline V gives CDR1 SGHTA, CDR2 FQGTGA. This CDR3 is CASSLRAGGWTGELFF. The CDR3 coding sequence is TGTGCCAGCAGCTTAAGAGCGGGAGGCTGGACCGGGGAGCTGTTTTTT.

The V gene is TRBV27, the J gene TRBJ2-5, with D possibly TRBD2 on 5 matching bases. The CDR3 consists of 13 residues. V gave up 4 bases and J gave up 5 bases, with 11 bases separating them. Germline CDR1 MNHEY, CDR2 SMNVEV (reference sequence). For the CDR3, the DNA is TGTGCCAGCAGTTATCCGGGCGGGGAGACCCAGTACTTC. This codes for CASSYPGGETQYF.

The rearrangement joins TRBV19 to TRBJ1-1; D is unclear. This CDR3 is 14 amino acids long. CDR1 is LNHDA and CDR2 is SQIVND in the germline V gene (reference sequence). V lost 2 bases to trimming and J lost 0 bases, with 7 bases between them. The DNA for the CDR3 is TGTGCCAGTAGTATATATCCCGTGAACACTGAAGCTTTCTTT. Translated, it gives CASSIYPVNTEAFF.

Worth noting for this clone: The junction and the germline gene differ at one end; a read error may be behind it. The CDR3 sequence is CASSQGGAGTSASPKNSQYF. The DNA of the CDR3 is TGTGCCAGCAGCCAAGGAGGGGCAGGGACTAGCGCCTCCCCCAAAAACAGTCAGTACTTC. The chain employs TRBV4-2 and TRBJ2-4; 10 bases align to TRBD2. CDR1 is LGHNA, CDR2 YNFKEQ, per germline. CDR3 length equals 20 residues.

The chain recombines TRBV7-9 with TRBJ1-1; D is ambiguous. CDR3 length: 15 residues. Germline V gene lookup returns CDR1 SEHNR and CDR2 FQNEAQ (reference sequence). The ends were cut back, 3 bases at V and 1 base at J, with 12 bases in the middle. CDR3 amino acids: CASSFRSGGNTEAFF. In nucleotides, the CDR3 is TGTGCCAGCAGCTTTCGATCAGGAGGGAACACTGAAGCTTTCTTT.

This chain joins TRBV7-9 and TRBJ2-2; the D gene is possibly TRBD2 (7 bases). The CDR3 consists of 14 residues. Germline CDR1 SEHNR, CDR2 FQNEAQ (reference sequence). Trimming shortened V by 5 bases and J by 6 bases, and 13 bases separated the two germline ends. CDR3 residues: CASSRGGEAGELFF. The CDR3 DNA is TGTGCCAGCAGCCGCGGGGGCGAGGCCGGGGAGCTGTTTTTT.

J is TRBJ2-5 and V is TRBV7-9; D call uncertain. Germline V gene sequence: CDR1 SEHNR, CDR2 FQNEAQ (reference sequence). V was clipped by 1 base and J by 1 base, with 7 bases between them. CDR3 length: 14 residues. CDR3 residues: CASSLERTQETQYF. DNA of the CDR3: TGTGCCAGCAGCTTAGAGCGAACCCAAGAGACCCAGTACTTC.

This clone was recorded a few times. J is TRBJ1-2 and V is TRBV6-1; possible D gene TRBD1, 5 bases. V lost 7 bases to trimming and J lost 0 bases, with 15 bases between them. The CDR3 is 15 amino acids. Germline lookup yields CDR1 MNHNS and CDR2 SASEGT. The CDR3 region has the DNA TGTGCCAGCACGAGACAGACCCTGGCTAACTATGGCTACACCTTC. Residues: CASTRQTLANYGYTF.

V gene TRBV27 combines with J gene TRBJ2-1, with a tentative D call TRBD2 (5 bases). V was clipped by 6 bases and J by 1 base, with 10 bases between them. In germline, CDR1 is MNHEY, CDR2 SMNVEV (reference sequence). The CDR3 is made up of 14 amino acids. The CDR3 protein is CASRVSDSYNEQFF. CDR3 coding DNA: TGTGCCAGCAGGGTTAGCGATTCCTACAATGAGCAGTTCTTC.

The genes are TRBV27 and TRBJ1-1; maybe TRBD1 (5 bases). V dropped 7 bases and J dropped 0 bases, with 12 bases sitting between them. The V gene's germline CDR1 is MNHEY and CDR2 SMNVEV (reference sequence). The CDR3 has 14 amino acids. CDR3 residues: CASTPDSMNTEAFF. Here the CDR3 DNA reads TGTGCCAGCACCCCAGACAGCATGAACACTGAAGCTTTCTTT.

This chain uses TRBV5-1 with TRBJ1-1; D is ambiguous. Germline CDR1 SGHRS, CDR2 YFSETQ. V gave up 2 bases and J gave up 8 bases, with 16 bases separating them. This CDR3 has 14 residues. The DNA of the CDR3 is TGCGCCAGCAGCTTAACTAGCGTCGGTTGGGAAGCTTTCTTT. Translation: CASSLTSVGWEAFF.